The source of this T cell receptor (beta chain) is a study of blood T cell repertoires in COVID-19. Study information: PBMCs, B-cell-depleted T cells, or T cells were the source of the cDNA or gDNA that made up the material.

CDR1 and CDR2 (germline): SGHTA, FQGNSA. Trimming removed 3 bases at V and 1 base at J, with 5 bases between. The CDR3 spans 13 residues. Participants were aged roughly 18 to 95 years, lived in over 20 US areas, and enrolled virtually. Sequencing was performed with immunoSEQ multiplex PCR; in TCRdb, only in-frame clones are kept and a portion is missing. The sample records fewer than 200,000 clones, roughly 80% being singletons. The chain carries TRBV7-2 and TRBJ2-3; D perhaps matches TRBD1 (5 bases). The clonotype comes from a woman between 45 and 65 years old who had recovered from COVID-19. Sequenced sample: PBMCs or T cells enriched from blood (not recorded which). In DNA form, the CDR3 reads TGTGCCAGCAGCTTCAGGGGCACAGATACGCAGTATTTT. Protein sequence: CASSFRGTDTQYF.